This T cell receptor (beta chain) was documented in a study of T-cell reconstitution after alpha-beta-depleted transplantation in children. Study results and caveats: About two months after transplant, alpha-beta T cells reportedly came from several hundred expanded graft clones.

By share, this clonotype counts as medium-sized. Its specificity is not known. Preparation of the TCRbeta library was carried out with unique molecular identifiers. Each CDR3 protein is one row after TCRdb ran MiXCR on the PCR reads. The table includes over 150,000 distinct CDR3 sequences, 5% to 6.5% detected once. The input for sequencing was PBMCs, taken before TCRalphabeta/CD19-depleted stem cell transplant. This receptor was obtained from a girl younger than two with combined immunodeficiency, due to receive a stem cell transplant.

This CDR3 is CASSFRASGNEQFF. The CDR3 DNA reads TGTGCCAGCAGTTTTCGGGCTAGCGGCAATGAGCAGTTCTTC. The chain links TRBV6-2 or TRBV6-3 to TRBJ2-1, with 7 bases identical to TRBD2. Germline-derived CDR1 and CDR2 are MNHEY and SVGEGT. The V and J ends lost 4 bases and 6 bases, in that order; junction bases with no gene match: 6. This CDR3 is 14 amino acids long.